This T cell receptor beta chain was identified in a study of a mutant IDH1 vaccine in newly diagnosed glioma. Assay: immunoSEQ multiplex PCR; the TCRdb copy retains only in-frame clones and omits some. The sample lists tens of thousands of clones, over 75% occurring once. Time point reported: week 35, safety follow-up. A single vaccine dose contained 300 ug of mutant IDH1 20-mer peptide, and topical imiquimod was used with it. Diagnosis in the donors showed new WHO grade 3 or 4 astrocytomas that were IDH1-mutant and ATRX-lost. Germline V CDR1 and CDR2: SGDLS, YYNGEE. CDR3 length: 12 residues. Trimming took off 2 bases at V and 8 bases at J, with 8 bases between the two ends. In the case of this clone: What it binds is not known.

The chain carries TRBV9 and TRBJ1-3; D is undetermined. This material consisted of PBMCs, taken from a glioma patient whose treatment included an IDH1 peptide vaccine. The origin of this receptor is a man between 40 and 49 years old with glioma. The CDR3 DNA reads TGTGCCAGCAGCGTTGCCGGGGACACCATATATTTT. It translates to CASSVAGDTIYF.